Presented here are 15 T cell receptor beta chains from one specimen sequenced in a study of T-cell reconstitution after alpha-beta-depleted transplantation in children. As it was prepared, the TCRbeta library received unique molecular identifiers. TCRdb redid the calling of the PCR reads with MiXCR, one entry per CDR3 protein. The sample consists of hundreds of thousands of distinct CDR3 sequences, less than 15% of them appearing once. Sample: PBMCs, taken before TCRalphabeta/CD19-depleted stem cell transplant. These receptors were taken from a girl aged 2-15 years with congenital amegakaryocytic thrombocytopenia, due to receive a stem cell transplant.

This chain connects TRBV5-1 to TRBJ2-3; TRBD2 agrees at 10 bases. V lost 4 bases, J lost 4 bases, and 6 bases stayed unmatched. Per germline, CDR1 SGHRS and CDR2 YFSETQ. The length of the CDR3 is 15 residues. The CDR3 region is CASSPPSGSADTQYF. CDR3 bases: TGCGCCAGCAGCCCCCCTAGCGGGAGTGCAGATACGCAGTATTTT. The full variable domain, completed using reference TRBV5-1 and TRBJ2-3, is KAGVTQTPRYLIKTRGQQVTLSCSPISGHRSVSWYQQTPGQGLQFLFEYFSETQRNKGNFPGRFSGRQFSNSRSEMNVSTLELGDSALYLCASSPPSGSADTQYFGPGTRLTVL.

Many counts were recorded for this clonotype. The chain has TRBV6-5 and TRBJ2-1, with 8 bases identical to TRBD2. Germline CDR1 reads MNHEY; CDR2 reads SVGAGI. Trimming at V came to 4 bases and at J to 6 bases, leaving 5 bases not matched to a gene. This CDR3 has 14 amino acids. The CDR3 reads CASSFSGTSNEQFF. For the CDR3, the DNA is TGTGCCAGCAGTTTTTCCGGGACTAGCAATGAGCAGTTCTTC.

This clonotype was recorded many times. The V call is TRBV27, the J call TRBJ2-3; 8 bases map to TRBD2. This CDR3 is built from 15 residues. Germline CDR1 is MNHEY and CDR2 is SMNVEV (reference sequence). With V trimmed by 7 bases and J by 1 base, 7 bases remained unmatched. CDR3 DNA: TGTGCCAGCACGAGCGGGAGACGGGGCACAGATACGCAGTATTTT. Amino acid sequence: CASTSGRRGTDTQYF.

This clonotype was detected only a few times. The J gene is TRBJ2-7, the V gene TRBV28; unclear D gene. The CDR3 covers 13 residues. Germline CDR1 reads MDHEN; CDR2 reads SYDVKM. V lost 6 bases and J 3 bases, leaving 12 bases between the germline ends. Written as DNA, the CDR3 is TGTGCCAGCAGCCTGGAGTCTGACTACGAGCAGTACTTC. Residues: CASSLESDYEQYF.

This chain connects TRBV27 to TRBJ2-3, with 12 bases that match TRBD2. After removal of 8 bases from V and 1 base from J, the junction contained 7 bases not matched to a gene. This CDR3 is 16 amino acids long. Looked up from germline, CDR1 is MNHEY and CDR2 is SMNVEV (reference sequence). DNA for the CDR3: TGTGCCAGCTCACGACTAGCGGGAGACGGCACAGATACGCAGTATTTT. Protein sequence: CASSRLAGDGTDTQYF.

This clonotype has ten or more counts. The chain couples TRBV13 to TRBJ2-1, with D possibly matching TRBD2 (10 bases). The germline V gene has CDR1 PRHDT and CDR2 FYEKMQ (reference sequence). Trimming shortened V by 4 bases and J by 4 bases, and 29 bases separated the two germline ends. The CDR3 is 20 amino acids. The CDR3 nucleotides read TGTGCCAGCAGCTCACGCCGGACAGGGGTTTCTAGCGGGAGTTACAATGAGCAGTTCTTC. Translation: CASSSRRTGVSSGSYNEQFF.

This clonotype was detected only a few times. The rearrangement links TRBV28 to TRBJ1-2; the D gene is possibly TRBD1 (5 bases). Trimming took 2 bases from V and 4 from J, leaving 11 bases between them. CDR3 length: 14 residues. The germline gives CDR1 MDHEN, CDR2 SYDVKM. CDR3 bases: TGTGCCAGCAGTTTAAGCAGGGAACCCTATGGCTACACCTTC. This encodes CASSLSREPYGYTF.

This clonotype has ten or more counts. J is TRBJ2-3 and V is TRBV5-1; D might be TRBD2 (7 bases). The V gene's germline CDR1 is SGHRS and CDR2 YFSETQ. The CDR3 covers 14 residues. V dropped 4 bases and J dropped 2 bases, with 11 bases sitting between them. CDR3: CASSGRGDTDTQYF. As DNA, the CDR3 is TGCGCCAGCAGCGGGAGGGGGGACACAGATACGCAGTATTTT.

There are many counts of this clonotype. The chain links TRBV20-1 to TRBJ2-1, with TRBD2 as a possible D gene (5 bases). This CDR3 has 14 residues. In germline, CDR1 is DFQATT, CDR2 SNEGSKA (reference sequence). The V end was cut by 6 bases, the J end by 8 bases, with 20 bases between. The CDR3 protein is CSAPPGLAFYEQFF. For the CDR3, the DNA is TGCAGTGCCCCACCCGGGCTAGCCTTCTATGAGCAGTTCTTC.

The chain uses TRBV7-2 and TRBJ1-1; D is undetermined. The CDR3 has 14 residues. The ends were cut back, 2 bases at V and 4 bases at J, with 11 bases in the middle. Germline values: CDR1 SGHTA, CDR2 FQGNSA. This CDR3 is CASSLMGGGTEAFF. CDR3 DNA: TGTGCCAGCAGCTTAATGGGTGGAGGCACTGAAGCTTTCTTT.

This clonotype was seen more than once but under ten times. The chain is built from TRBV12-3 or TRBV12-4 and TRBJ2-1; possible D gene TRBD1, 6 bases. V lost 7 bases, J lost 8 bases, and 21 bases lay in between. There are 15 residues in the CDR3. The CDR3 loop reads CASIGTSAPGDEQFF. The CDR3, as DNA: TGTGCCAGCATTGGGACGTCTGCTCCAGGGGATGAGCAGTTCTTC.

This clonotype turned up a few times. The V and J genes are TRBV4-1 and TRBJ2-7, with 12 bases identical to TRBD1. Germline trimming cut 3 bases from V and 9 bases from J; bases unmatched to any gene: 9. CDR1 MGHRA and CDR2 YSYEKL come from the germline V gene. The CDR3 consists of 15 residues. The CDR3 here is CASSQGTGGYLGQYF. In nucleotides, the CDR3 is TGCGCCAGCAGCCAGGGGACAGGGGGCTATCTTGGGCAGTACTTC.

This clonotype was detected ten times or more. The chain links TRBV20-1 to TRBJ1-4; D unclear. The length of the CDR3 is 13 residues. Deletions cut 4 bases from V and 5 bases from J, with 11 bases between. Germline V gene lookup returns CDR1 DFQATT and CDR2 SNEGSKA (reference sequence). The CDR3 spells CSAMTSLNEKLFF. CDR3 DNA sequence: TGCAGTGCTATGACAAGCCTGAATGAAAAACTGTTTTTT.

The table lists this clonotype with many counts. This chain uses TRBV12-3 or TRBV12-4 with TRBJ2-3, with TRBD2 matching over 8 bases. J gave up 5 bases and V 3 bases, and 1 base lay outside the gene matches. CDR3 length: 13 amino acids. The DNA for the CDR3 is TGTGCCAGCAGTTTTGCGGGAGGAGATACGCAGTATTTT. It translates to CASSFAGGDTQYF.

The V gene is TRBV20-1, the J gene TRBJ2-3, with unresolved D. CDR1 is DFQATT and CDR2 is SNEGSKA in the germline V gene (reference sequence). The CDR3 has 14 residues. Trimming pared 5 bases from V and 3 bases from J, leaving 15 bases between. The CDR3 bases are TGCAGTGCTCCCACGGGTCTGGGAACAGATACGCAGTATTTT. Translation: CSAPTGLGTDTQYF.